This entry lists 10 T cell receptor beta chains sequenced from one sample in a study of regulatory T cells in long-lasting Graves disease. According to the study, TCR beta libraries were built with iRepertoire HTBI primers and CDR3-region Arm-PCR. TCRdb reprocessed the multiplex PCR reads with MiXCR, giving one entry per CDR3 protein. The sample comprises roughly 300,000 distinct CDR3 sequences, 22% of which are singletons, and approximately 53% rests with the top ten. Time point indicated: persistent/refractory GD, antithyroid drugs over 5 years with positive TRAb. TCR sequences were obtained from RNA taken from PBMCs. This specimen consisted of peripheral blood mononuclear cells (PBMCs), obtained when the disease was refractory, from a patient treated with antithyroid drugs. The receptors originated from a female donor with Graves disease.

The chain recombines TRBV18 with TRBJ2-7; 10 positions agree with TRBD1. CDR3 length: 15 residues. V shed 0 bases, J shed 5 bases, and the junction held 4 bases outside the gene matches. Germline V gene data show CDR1 as KGHSH and CDR2 as LQKENI. The CDR3 coding sequence is TGTGCCAGCTCACCACCGGGACAGGGGTGGCACGAGCAGTACTTC. Translating gives CASSPPGQGWHEQYF.

The table lists this clonotype with many counts. The gene calls are TRBV6-2 or TRBV6-3 and TRBJ2-6, with no clear D. Germline CDR1 MNHEY, CDR2 SVGEGT. The CDR3 is 14 residues long. The V end was cut by 6 bases, the J end by 5 bases, with 11 bases between. CDR3: CASSQDPRANVLTF. The CDR3 DNA reads as TGTGCCAGCAGCCAAGATCCGAGGGCCAACGTCCTGACTTTC.

There are many counts of this clonotype. The chain uses TRBV7-2 and TRBJ2-7; 9 bases map to TRBD2. J was trimmed by 4 bases and V by 1 base; bases with no gene match: 8. Germline lookup yields CDR1 SGHTA and CDR2 FQGNSA. CDR3 size: 16 residues. CDR3 DNA: TGTGCCAGCAGCTTAGGGGGTAGCGGGAGTGTATACGAGCAGTACTTC. It is translated as CASSLGGSGSVYEQYF.

The chain has TRBV4-2 and TRBJ1-1, with unresolved D. Looked up from germline, CDR1 is LGHNA and CDR2 is YNFKEQ. V was clipped by 1 base and J by 3 bases, with 12 bases between them. CDR3 length: 15 amino acids. In DNA form, the CDR3 reads TGTGCCAGCAGCCAAGTCGATGCTCGGGACACTGAAGCTTTCTTT. Amino acids: CASSQVDARDTEAFF.

The chain couples TRBV7-8 to TRBJ2-7, with 7 positions matching TRBD1. This CDR3 comprises 13 residues. The germline gives CDR1 SGHVS, CDR2 FQNEAQ. Trimming at V came to 3 bases and at J to 3 bases, leaving 2 bases not matched to a gene. The DNA of the CDR3 is TGTGCCAGCAGCTTGGACAGGATCTACGAGCAGTACTTC. It yields the protein CASSLDRIYEQYF.

In its sample, this clonotype was seen a few times. The chain carries TRBV7-9 and TRBJ1-5, with TRBD1 as a possible D gene (5 bases). Germline assignment: CDR1 SEHNR and CDR2 FQNEAQ (reference sequence). V dropped 4 bases and J dropped 2 bases, with 12 bases sitting between them. This CDR3 has 15 amino acids. CDR3 coding DNA: TGTGCCAGCAGCTGGGGCCGAGAGGGCAATCAGCCCCAGCATTTT. Translated, it gives CASSWGREGNQPQHF.

This clonotype appeared a few times. The V gene is TRBV28, the J gene TRBJ1-2; D remains ambiguous. This CDR3 spans 13 amino acids. CDR1 and CDR2 from the germline V gene are MDHEN and SYDVKM. Trimming removed 6 bases from V and 5 bases from J, with 13 bases in between. As DNA, the CDR3 is TGTGCCAGCAGCCGGACGGTGGGATATGGCTACACCTTC. This encodes CASSRTVGYGYTF.

The table lists this clonotype with many counts. The CDR3 spells CSAWSRGGLGTEAFF. CDR3 nucleotides: TGCAGTGCTTGGTCCAGGGGGGGGTTGGGTACTGAAGCTTTCTTT. The chain has TRBV20-1 and TRBJ1-1; 7 bases map to TRBD1. The V and J ends lost 5 bases and 5 bases, in that order; junction bases with no gene match: 14. CDR3 length: 15 amino acids. Germline lookup yields CDR1 DFQATT and CDR2 SNEGSKA (reference sequence).

Ten or more counts support this clonotype. V usage is TRBV27 and J usage is TRBJ2-7, with 12 bases fitting TRBD2. The germline V gene encodes CDR1 MNHEY and CDR2 SMNVEV (reference sequence). The CDR3 has 14 amino acids. V trimming: 2 bases; J trimming: 6 bases; junction bases outside the gene matches: 2. The CDR3, as DNA: TGTGCCAGCAGTTTAGCTAGCGGGAGGGGCGAGCAGTACTTC. As protein: CASSLASGRGEQYF.

There are many counts of this clonotype. The V gene is TRBV28, the J gene TRBJ1-5, with D uncertain. V was trimmed by 4 bases and J by 0 bases, leaving 10 bases between them. This CDR3 contains 15 residues. The germline V gene has CDR1 MDHEN and CDR2 SYDVKM. CDR3 residues: CASSSLGYSNQPQHF. CDR3 DNA sequence: TGTGCCAGCAGTTCCTTGGGGTATAGCAATCAGCCCCAGCATTTT.